This T cell receptor beta chain was retrieved from a study of identical twins. Study observations and caveats: Beta out-of-frame sequences showed weaker excess twin sharing.

MiXCR, applied by TCRdb to the 5' RACE reads, yields one record per CDR3 protein. This table holds a few hundred thousand distinct CDR3 sequences, more than 9% found once. Regarding this clonotype: The antigen is not known.

Germline CDR1 KGHDR, CDR2 SFDVKD. V lost 10 bases and J 5 bases, leaving 16 bases between the germline ends. The CDR3 extends over 13 amino acids. This sample also appeared in a second study, on yellow fever vaccine responses in identical twins.

Material for sequencing was CD8+ T cells sorted from blood. The sequence was obtained from a woman aged 18 to 35 in good health. The rearrangement links TRBV24-1 to TRBJ2-5; weak D call: TRBD2 (6 bases). The CDR3 sequence: CATRRRGDETQYF. Written as DNA, the CDR3 is TGTGCCACGCGGCGGCGCGGGGATGAGACCCAGTACTTC.